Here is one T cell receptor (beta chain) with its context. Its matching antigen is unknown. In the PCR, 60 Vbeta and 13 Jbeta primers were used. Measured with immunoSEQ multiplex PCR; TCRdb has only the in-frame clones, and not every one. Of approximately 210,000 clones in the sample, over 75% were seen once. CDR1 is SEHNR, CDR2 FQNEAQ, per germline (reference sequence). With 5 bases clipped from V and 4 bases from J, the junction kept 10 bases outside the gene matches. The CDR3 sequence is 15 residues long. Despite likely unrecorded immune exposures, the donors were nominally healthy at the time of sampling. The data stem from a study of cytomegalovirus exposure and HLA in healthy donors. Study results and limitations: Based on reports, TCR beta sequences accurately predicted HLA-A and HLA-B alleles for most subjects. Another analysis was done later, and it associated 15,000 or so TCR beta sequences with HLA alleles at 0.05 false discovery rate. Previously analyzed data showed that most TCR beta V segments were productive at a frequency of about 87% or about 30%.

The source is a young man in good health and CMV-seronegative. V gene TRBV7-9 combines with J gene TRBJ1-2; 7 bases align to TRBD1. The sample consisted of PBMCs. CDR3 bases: TGTGCCAGCAGCCGATCTACGACAGGGACCTATGGCTACACCTTC. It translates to CASSRSTTGTYGYTF.